This passage covers 24 T cell receptor beta chains from one sample sequenced in a study of CD8 T cells in Susac syndrome. RNA in amounts of roughly 0.5 to 1 ug was reverse transcribed with random hexamers. TCRdb re-called the immunoSEQ multiplex PCR reads through MiXCR, storing one row per CDR3 protein. The sample lists roughly 190,000 distinct CDR3 sequences, around nine tenths occurring once. Sequencing was carried out using CD4+ T cells from PBMCs. The receptor set was obtained from a human donor with Susac syndrome.

The chain links TRBV10-3 to TRBJ1-5; D remains ambiguous. V lost 7 bases to trimming and J lost 4 bases, with 11 bases between them. This CDR3 comprises 13 residues. CDR1 and CDR2 from the germline V gene are ENHRY and SYGVKD. Here the CDR3 reads CAIKKGQNQPQHF. CDR3 DNA sequence: TGTGCCATCAAAAAGGGCCAAAATCAGCCCCAGCATTTT.

V usage is TRBV7-9 and J usage is TRBJ2-1; TRBD2 might be the D (6 bases). This CDR3 is 14 amino acids long. The V and J ends lost 11 bases and 4 bases respectively, with 18 bases between them. The germline CDR1 and CDR2 sequences are SEHNR and FQNEAQ (reference sequence). The CDR3 DNA follows: TGTGCCTACAGCCGTAGTGGAGGGTACAATGAGCAGTTCTTC. Its protein is CAYSRSGGYNEQFF.

The V call is TRBV3-1, the J call TRBJ1-2; tentatively, D is TRBD1 (6 bases). The CDR3 is made up of 14 amino acids. Germline assignment: CDR1 LGHDT and CDR2 YNNKEL (reference sequence). Between the trimmed V and J ends, which lost 2 bases and 8 bases, there was a span of 15 bases. The CDR3 here is CASSQNPGAPGYTF. The CDR3 coding sequence is TGTGCCAGCAGCCAAAACCCGGGGGCGCCGGGCTACACCTTC. Together with reference TRBV3-1 and TRBJ1-2, the CDR3 gives the full variable domain: DTAVSQTPKYLVTQMGNDKSIKCEQNLGHDTMYWYKQDSKKFLKIMFSYNNKELIINETVPNRFSPKSPDKAHLNLHINSLELGDSAVYFCASSQNPGAPGYTFGSGTRLTVV.

The chain is built from TRBV11-2 and TRBJ1-3; tentative D call: TRBD1 (5 bases). Germline-derived CDR1 and CDR2 are SGHAT and FQNNGV. Trimming left V 6 bases short and J 8 bases short, with 20 bases between. The length of the CDR3 is 15 residues. The CDR3 here is CASRSRRGAVDTIYF. The CDR3 DNA reads TGTGCCAGCAGATCCCGTCGGGGCGCAGTGGACACCATATATTTT.

The chain employs TRBV7-9 and TRBJ1-2; D unclear. V gave up 4 bases and J gave up 3 bases, with 6 bases separating them. Germline CDR1 reads SEHNR; CDR2 reads FQNEAQ (reference sequence). The CDR3 is 12 residues long. CDR3 nucleotides: TGTGCCAGCAGCTCGCAATACTATGGCTACACCTTC. Translation: CASSSQYYGYTF. The full variable domain, completed using reference TRBV7-9 and TRBJ1-2, is DTGVSQNPRHKITKRGQNVTFRCDPISEHNRLYWYRQTLGQGPEFLTYFQNEAQLEKSRLLSDRFSAERPKGSFSTLEIQRTEQGDSAMYLCASSSQYYGYTFGSGTRLTVV.

The rearrangement links TRBV20-1 to TRBJ1-3; maybe TRBD1 (5 bases). From germline, CDR1 is DFQATT and CDR2 SNEGSKA (reference sequence). This CDR3 is built from 13 residues. Trimming pared 4 bases from V and 2 bases from J, leaving 9 bases between. The CDR3 sequence is CSATGNAGNTIYF. The CDR3 nucleotides are TGCAGTGCTACAGGGAACGCTGGAAACACCATATATTTT.

The chain joins TRBV5-1 to TRBJ2-6, with TRBD1 matching 8 bases. Per germline, CDR1 SGHRS and CDR2 YFSETQ. This CDR3 spans 15 amino acids. Trimming at V came to 2 bases and at J to 2 bases, leaving 0 bases not matched to a gene. DNA for the CDR3: TGCGCCAGCAGCTTCAGGGGGCCTGGGGCCAACGTCCTGACTTTC. This sequence encodes CASSFRGPGANVLTF.

The rearrangement uses TRBV7-3 and TRBJ2-7, with 8 bases matching TRBD2. The J call may be in error: the DNA end matches TRBJ2-1 better. The germline CDR1 and CDR2 sequences are SGHTA and FQGTGA. The CDR3 has 15 residues. The CDR3 sequence is CASSPGTRASYEQFF. The CDR3 DNA reads TGTGCCAGCAGCCCCGGGACTAGGGCCTCCTACGAGCAGTTCTTC.

With regard to this clonotype: Mismatch with germline at one junction end may stem from a read error. The gene calls are TRBV6-6 and TRBJ1-2, with D possibly matching TRBD1 (6 bases). Germline CDR1 reads MNHNY; CDR2 reads SVGAGI (reference sequence). The CDR3 loop spans 11 amino acids. CDR3 in DNA: TGTGCCAGCATCCCTCGAGGAGGACAGCCTTTC. Its protein is CASIPRGGQPF.

This chain links TRBV20-1 with TRBJ2-3; D may be TRBD1 or TRBD2 (5 bases each). V shed 0 bases and J shed 2 bases, with 12 bases lying between them. This CDR3 has 15 residues. The germline V gene has CDR1 DFQATT and CDR2 SNEGSKA (reference sequence). The CDR3 DNA sequence: TGCAGTGCTAGAGATTGGGGGAGCCCCACAGATACGCAGTATTTT. This translates into CSARDWGSPTDTQYF.

The chain combines TRBV7-6 with TRBJ2-7, with a weak D call TRBD1 (6 bases). The V end was cut by 1 base, the J end by 5 bases, with 18 bases between. The germline V gene encodes CDR1 SGHVS and CDR2 FNYEAQ. The CDR3 runs 16 residues. CDR3 sequence (DNA): TGTGCCAGCAGCTTAGGGTCAGGGGCCCTCGGCGACGAGCAGTACTTC. Its translation: CASSLGSGALGDEQYF.

This sequence joins TRBV5-1 and TRBJ2-3; no clear D. This CDR3 comprises 14 residues. The germline V and J ends were trimmed by 5 bases and 1 base, with 11 bases remaining between them. CDR1 SGHRS and CDR2 YFSETQ come from the germline V gene. The CDR3 DNA reads TGCGCCAGCAGATTTAATACTGGCACAGATACGCAGTATTTT. Protein: CASRFNTGTDTQYF.

The chain has TRBV4-1 and TRBJ2-1; D is perhaps TRBD1 or TRBD2 (5 bases each). Germline V lookup: CDR1 MGHRA, CDR2 YSYEKL. CDR3 length equals 14 residues. Trimming took off 7 bases at V and 7 bases at J, with 17 bases between the two ends. CDR3 residues: CASKPGPHMNEQFF. In DNA form, the CDR3 reads TGCGCCAGCAAGCCGGGACCCCATATGAATGAGCAGTTCTTC.

The gene calls are TRBV5-1 and TRBJ2-1; tentative D call: TRBD2 (6 bases). CDR3 length: 15 residues. The germline CDR1 and CDR2 sequences are SGHRS and YFSETQ. Deletions cut 4 bases from V and 8 bases from J, with 19 bases between. Here the CDR3 DNA reads TGCGCCAGCAGCGTTCACGGGAGCCCTATGGATGAGCAGTTCTTC. Translating gives CASSVHGSPMDEQFF.

CDR3 in DNA: TGCGCCAGCAGCAGGGGGGACAGTTCTATTGGAAAACTGTTTTTT. Residues: CASSRGDSSIGKLFF. This rearrangement joins TRBV5-1 to TRBJ1-4, with 7 bases identical to TRBD1. The CDR3 spans 15 residues. CDR1 is SGHRS and CDR2 is YFSETQ in the germline V gene. V gave up 4 bases and J gave up 10 bases; unmatched junction bases: 13.

This clonotype was seen more than once but under ten times. The chain employs TRBV18 and TRBJ1-3; D uncertain. This CDR3 is 18 amino acids long. Between the trimmed V and J ends, which lost 1 base and 0 bases, there was a span of 16 bases. CDR1 is KGHSH and CDR2 is LQKENI in the germline V gene. The CDR3, as DNA: TGTGCCAGCTCACCACATAGGGTCGGCAGCCGCTCTGGAAACACCATATATTTT. Protein sequence: CASSPHRVGSRSGNTIYF.

The chain joins TRBV4-1 to TRBJ2-4; 12 nucleotides align to TRBD2. The V gene end was trimmed by 1 base and the J gene end by 1 base; junction bases not matched to a gene: 11. Germline CDR1 and CDR2: MGHRA and YSYEKL. The CDR3 sequence is 20 residues long. CDR3 region: CASSQVRLAGGPTAKNIQYF. CDR3 nucleotides: TGCGCCAGCAGCCAAGTACGTCTAGCGGGAGGGCCAACGGCCAAAAACATTCAGTACTTC.

This clonotype was counted between two and nine times. This chain joins TRBV2 and TRBJ2-5, with D perhaps given as TRBD1 or TRBD2 (6 bases each). The CDR3 is 14 amino acids. V was pared by 4 bases and J by 1 base, with 10 bases between. CDR1 and CDR2 (germline): SNHLY, FYNNEI. The CDR3: CASSVGGLQETQYF. The CDR3, as DNA: TGTGCCAGCAGTGTAGGGGGACTCCAAGAGACCCAGTACTTC.

This chain joins TRBV30 and TRBJ2-5; 11 nucleotides agree with TRBD2. With V trimmed by 7 bases and J by 1 base, 2 bases remained unmatched. This CDR3 has 13 amino acids. Germline V CDR1 and CDR2: GTSNPN, SVGIG (reference sequence). The CDR3 sequence is CALAGGPQETQYF. The CDR3 region has the DNA TGTGCCTTAGCGGGGGGGCCCCAAGAGACCCAGTACTTC. The whole variable domain, filled in from reference TRBV30 and TRBJ2-5, reads SQTIHQWPATLVQPVGSPLSLECTVEGTSNPNLYWYRQAAGRGLQLLFYSVGIGQISSEVPQNLSASRPQDRQFILSSKKLLLSDSGFYLCALAGGPQETQYFGPGTRLLVL.

The J gene is TRBJ2-1, the V gene TRBV21-1; TRBD2 is the table's D call and was not checked against the DNA. TRBV21-1 is a documented pseudogene. The CDR3 covers 17 residues. The CDR3 region has the DNA TGTGCCAGCAGCAAGGGGGGTACTAGCGGGGTAAACAATGAGCAGTTCTTC. It codes for CASSKGGTSGVNNEQFF.

The chain carries TRBV19 and TRBJ1-5, with TRBD1 as a possible D gene (5 bases). Looked up from germline, CDR1 is LNHDA and CDR2 is SQIVND (reference sequence). Trimming left V 7 bases short and J 4 bases short, with 14 bases between. The CDR3 spans 14 residues. The DNA of the CDR3 is TGTGCCAGTAAGGGGAGCGGATTAAATCAGCCCCAGCATTTT. Encoded protein: CASKGSGLNQPQHF.

This chain uses TRBV3-1 with TRBJ2-7; TRBD2 might be the D (6 bases). In germline, CDR1 is LGHDT, CDR2 YNNKEL (reference sequence). CDR3 length equals 15 residues. V was clipped by 2 bases and J by 2 bases, with 13 bases between them. As DNA, the CDR3 is TGTGCCAGCAGCCAACCACGACTAGGTACCTACGAGCAGTACTTC. Protein sequence: CASSQPRLGTYEQYF.

The chain uses TRBV29-1 and TRBJ2-2; possible D gene TRBD2, 6 bases. Deletions cut 7 bases from V and 4 bases from J, with 10 bases between. Germline CDR1 SQVTM, CDR2 ANQGSEA. CDR3 size: 12 residues. Written as DNA, the CDR3 is TGCAGCGCTTGGCGGGGCACCGGGGAGCTGTTTTTT. Residues: CSAWRGTGELFF.

This clonotype showed up just once. This chain uses TRBV5-1 with TRBJ2-7, with 8 bases identical to TRBD1. The CDR3 extends over 16 amino acids. The trim removed 0 bases at V and 0 bases at J, leaving 5 bases unmatched. CDR1 is SGHRS and CDR2 is YFSETQ in the germline V gene. The CDR3 loop reads CASSLASGQGSYEQYF. The CDR3 nucleotides read TGCGCCAGCAGCTTGGCTAGTGGACAGGGCTCCTACGAGCAGTACTTC.